What follows are 19 T cell receptor beta chains derived from one specimen sequenced in a study of spatial heterogeneity in lung cancer. Study-wide results and caveats: The number of expanded tumor alpha and beta chains correlated with mutation number.

What these receptors recognize is not known. One entry per CDR3 protein results from TCRdb running MiXCR on the 5' RACE reads. The sample holds 18,000 or so distinct CDR3 sequences; approximately 5% are singletons and the top ten take about a tenth. Time point defined: sample taken at primary tumor resection. The sample consisted of lung tumor tissue, taken at surgery. These receptor sequences come from a female donor with early-stage non-small cell lung cancer.

This chain links TRBV7-8 with TRBJ2-3; 8 nucleotides match TRBD2. J lost 2 bases, V lost 3 bases, and 7 bases had no gene match. The CDR3 loop spans 16 amino acids. Germline V gene data show CDR1 as SGHVS and CDR2 as FQNEAQ. CDR3 coding DNA: TGTGCCAGCAGCTTTGGGCGGGAGGCCCTCACAGATACGCAGTATTTT. This sequence encodes CASSFGREALTDTQYF.

At least ten counts were recorded for this clonotype. The chain is built from TRBV28 and TRBJ2-3; the match to TRBD2 covers 9 bases. J gave up 1 base and V 3 bases, and 17 bases lay outside the gene matches. Germline V gives CDR1 MDHEN, CDR2 SYDVKM. CDR3 size: 20 residues. The CDR3 loop is CASSFVRVAGVVLGTDTQYF. The CDR3 region has the DNA TGTGCCAGCAGTTTTGTTCGAGTAGCGGGAGTGGTTTTGGGCACAGATACGCAGTATTTT.

The V gene is TRBV27, the J gene TRBJ2-2; perhaps TRBD1 as D (5 bases). Germline lookup yields CDR1 MNHEY and CDR2 SMNVEV (reference sequence). The V gene lost 2 bases and the J gene lost 5 bases, with 9 bases spanning the gap. There are 14 residues in the CDR3. The CDR3 sequence: CASSLARATGELFF. The CDR3 DNA reads as TGTGCCAGCAGTTTAGCCAGGGCGACCGGGGAGCTGTTTTTT.

This clonotype was observed at least ten times. This chain connects TRBV29-1 to TRBJ2-3; the D is unclear. This CDR3 region has 16 residues. V was shortened by 6 bases and J by 0 bases, with 19 bases between the two germline ends. Germline values: CDR1 SQVTM, CDR2 ANQGSEA. The DNA for the CDR3 is TGCAGCGTGGATCCCTTTGGCGGAACTAGCACAGATACGCAGTATTTT. Its translation is CSVDPFGGTSTDTQYF.

Ten or more counts support this clonotype. The chain joins TRBV2 to TRBJ2-7; D possibly corresponds to TRBD2 (5 bases). The CDR3 length is 16 residues. V lost 8 bases and J lost 4, with 24 bases in between. In germline, CDR1 is SNHLY, CDR2 FYNNEI. This CDR3 reads CASGEPSGGWVYEQYF. The CDR3 DNA follows: TGTGCCAGCGGGGAACCAAGTGGAGGATGGGTTTACGAGCAGTACTTC.

The chain recombines TRBV28 with TRBJ1-5, with 7 nucleotides matching TRBD1. This CDR3 is 18 amino acids long. The trim removed 7 bases at V and 1 base at J, leaving 16 bases unmatched. From germline, CDR1 is MDHEN and CDR2 SYDVKM. CDR3 residues: CASTPRRGRMGSNQPQHF. Here the CDR3 DNA reads TGTGCCAGCACTCCGAGGAGGGGGCGCATGGGGAGCAATCAGCCCCAGCATTTT.

The table lists this clonotype with many counts. The chain recombines TRBV5-4 with TRBJ2-1; 12 bases map to TRBD2. The CDR3 extends over 16 amino acids. Germline CDR1 reads SGHNT; CDR2 reads YYREEE (reference sequence). The ends lost 4 bases at V and 1 base at J; junction bases unmatched: 3. The DNA of the CDR3 is TGTGCCAGCAGCCGACTAGCGGGAGCATCCTACAATGAGCAGTTCTTC. This gives the protein CASSRLAGASYNEQFF.

This clonotype was seen ten or more times. This chain joins TRBV2 and TRBJ1-3; D is unclear. The V end lost 5 bases, the J end lost 9 bases, and 5 bases lay between the germline ends. This CDR3 has 10 residues. The V gene's germline CDR1 is SNHLY and CDR2 FYNNEI. CDR3 DNA: TGTGCCAGCAGTAGTAGCACCATATATTTT. Translated: CASSSSTIYF.

This clonotype was seen repeatedly, ten times or more. The gene calls are TRBV29-1 and TRBJ2-1, with TRBD2 matching over 7 bases. Germline CDR1 SQVTM, CDR2 ANQGSEA. The CDR3 is 17 residues long. J gave up 2 bases and V 6 bases, and 16 bases lay outside the gene matches. CDR3 sequence (DNA): TGCAGCGTCGGGGGGAGTTTTCGGCGGATTACCTACAATGAGCAGTTCTTC. Translated, it gives CSVGGSFRRITYNEQFF.

This clonotype was seen more than once but under ten times. The V gene is TRBV12-3 or TRBV12-4, the J gene TRBJ2-1; TRBD2 is a possible D gene (5 bases). This CDR3 is 13 amino acids long. V was shortened by 5 bases and J by 6 bases, with 11 bases between the two germline ends. The CDR3 loop is CASSQLVGNEQFF. The DNA for the CDR3 is TGTGCCAGCAGTCAACTAGTGGGCAATGAGCAGTTCTTC.

This clonotype appeared many times. V and J are TRBV3-1 and TRBJ1-2; TRBD1 agrees at 9 bases. Germline CDR1 and CDR2: LGHDT and YNNKEL (reference sequence). Losses at the gene ends were 4 bases for V and 0 bases for J; bases not matched to a gene: 9. The CDR3 runs to 17 residues. The CDR3 DNA is TGTGCCAGCAGCCCCAAGACAGGGGGGACAGCTAACTATGGCTACACCTTC. Translation gives CASSPKTGGTANYGYTF.

The sample holds many counts of this clonotype. The chain employs TRBV5-1 and TRBJ1-2, with 8 bases lining up with TRBD1. The CDR3 length is 14 residues. The ends lost 0 bases at V and 8 bases at J; junction bases unmatched: 6. Germline CDR1 SGHRS, CDR2 YFSETQ. CDR3 in amino acids: CASSLGTGSRGYTF. CDR3 coding DNA: TGCGCCAGCAGCTTGGGGACAGGGTCCCGAGGCTACACCTTC.

This clonotype was found many times. The rearrangement joins TRBV7-6 to TRBJ2-1; the match to TRBD1 covers 9 bases. Unmatched junction bases numbered 3, after V lost 2 bases and J lost 4 bases. The CDR3 sequence is 15 residues long. Germline-derived CDR1 and CDR2 are SGHVS and FNYEAQ. This CDR3 reads CASSLRDREYNEQFF. The CDR3 DNA reads as TGTGCCAGCAGCTTACGGGACAGGGAGTACAATGAGCAGTTCTTC.

The chain combines TRBV9 with TRBJ1-3; D may be TRBD1 (6 bases). This CDR3 has 15 residues. The germline gives CDR1 SGDLS, CDR2 YYNGEE. Trimming removed 4 bases from V and 0 bases from J, with 11 bases in between. Written as DNA, the CDR3 is TGTGCCAGCAGCCCAGGACAGAACTCTGGAAACACCATATATTTT. Amino acids: CASSPGQNSGNTIYF.

This clonotype was picked up many times. The rearrangement joins TRBV27 to TRBJ2-3, with D maybe TRBD1 (5 bases). The CDR3 consists of 15 residues. The V and J ends lost 0 bases and 5 bases respectively, with 12 bases between them. Germline-derived CDR1 and CDR2 are MNHEY and SMNVEV (reference sequence). CDR3 amino acids: CASSLSQGRVDTQYF. The DNA for the CDR3 is TGTGCCAGCAGTTTATCTCAGGGCCGGGTAGATACGCAGTATTTT.

This clonotype was observed at least ten times. CDR3 amino acids: CASSRDWQLGTQYF. The CDR3 nucleotides are TGTGCCAGCAGCCGGGACTGGCAACTGGGTACGCAGTATTTT. The chain uses TRBV7-2 and TRBJ2-3, with a tentative D call TRBD2 (6 bases). The CDR3 is 14 amino acids. Germline V gene lookup returns CDR1 SGHTA and CDR2 FQGNSA. V was clipped by 5 bases and J by 8 bases, with 17 bases between them.

There are a few counts of this clonotype. This sequence joins TRBV7-2 and TRBJ2-1; 9 nucleotides agree with TRBD2. The germline V gene encodes CDR1 SGHTA and CDR2 FQGNSA. CDR3 length: 16 amino acids. Trimming cost V 2 bases and J 2 bases; bases outside gene matches: 4. The CDR3 here is CASSLNGGRAYNEQFF. In DNA form, the CDR3 reads TGTGCCAGCAGCTTAAACGGCGGGAGGGCCTACAATGAGCAGTTCTTC.

The chain has TRBV19 and TRBJ2-1; D possibly uses TRBD1 or TRBD2 (5 bases each). Deletions cut 5 bases from V and 8 bases from J, with 13 bases between. The V gene's germline CDR1 is LNHDA and CDR2 SQIVND (reference sequence). The CDR3 covers 13 residues. CDR3 amino acids: CASSRRGLHEQFF. The CDR3 nucleotides are TGTGCCAGTAGTCGCCGGGGCCTTCATGAGCAGTTCTTC.

This clonotype is medium-sized. The chain carries TRBV20-1 and TRBJ2-1, with TRBD2 matching 8 bases. Per germline, CDR1 DFQATT and CDR2 SNEGSKA (reference sequence). This CDR3 comprises 13 residues. Trimming took 4 bases from V and 3 from J; bases not matched to a gene: 2. The CDR3 region is CSAKLAVYNEQFF. CDR3 bases: TGCAGTGCTAAACTAGCGGTCTACAATGAGCAGTTCTTC.